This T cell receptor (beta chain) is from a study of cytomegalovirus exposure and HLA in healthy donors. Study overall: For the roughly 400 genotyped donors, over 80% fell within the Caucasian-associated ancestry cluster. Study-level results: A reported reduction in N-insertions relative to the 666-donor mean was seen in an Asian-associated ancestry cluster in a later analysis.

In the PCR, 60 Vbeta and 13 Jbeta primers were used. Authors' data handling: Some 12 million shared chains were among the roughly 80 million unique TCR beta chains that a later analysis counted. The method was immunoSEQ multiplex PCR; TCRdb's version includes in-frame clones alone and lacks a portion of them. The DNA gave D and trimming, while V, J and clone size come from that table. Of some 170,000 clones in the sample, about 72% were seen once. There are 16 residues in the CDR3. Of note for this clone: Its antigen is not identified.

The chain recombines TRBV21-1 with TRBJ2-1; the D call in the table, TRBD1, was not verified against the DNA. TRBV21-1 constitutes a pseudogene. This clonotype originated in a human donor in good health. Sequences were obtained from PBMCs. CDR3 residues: CASSKLRDRGVDEQFF. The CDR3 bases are TGTGCCAGCAGCAAACTTAGGGACAGGGGAGTCGATGAGCAGTTCTTC.